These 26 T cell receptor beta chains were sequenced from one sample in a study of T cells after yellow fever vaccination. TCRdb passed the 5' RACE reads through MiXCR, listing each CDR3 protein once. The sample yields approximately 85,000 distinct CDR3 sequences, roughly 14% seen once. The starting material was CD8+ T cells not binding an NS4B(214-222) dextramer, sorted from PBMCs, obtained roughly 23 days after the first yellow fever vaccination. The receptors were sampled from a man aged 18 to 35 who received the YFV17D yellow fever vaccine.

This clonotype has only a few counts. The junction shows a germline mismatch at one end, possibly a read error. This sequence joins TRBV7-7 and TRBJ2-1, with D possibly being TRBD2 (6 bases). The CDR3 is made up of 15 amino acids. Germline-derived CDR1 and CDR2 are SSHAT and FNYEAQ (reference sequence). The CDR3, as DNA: TGTGCTAGCAGCTCCCTAGGAGGGTTTTACAATGAGCAGTTCTTC. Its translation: CASSSLGGFYNEQFF.

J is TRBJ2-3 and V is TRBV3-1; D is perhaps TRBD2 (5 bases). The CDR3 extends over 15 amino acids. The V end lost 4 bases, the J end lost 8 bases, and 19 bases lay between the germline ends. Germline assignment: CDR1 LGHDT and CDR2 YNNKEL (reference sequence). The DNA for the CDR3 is TGTGCCAGCAGCCCCGGGGTCCTAGGCCCGGCTACGCAGTATTTT. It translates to CASSPGVLGPATQYF.

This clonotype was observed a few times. The CDR3: CASSSNSPAGPHSPLHF. The CDR3 DNA reads TGTGCCAGCAGCTCCAACTCCCCGGCAGGGCCACATTCACCCCTCCACTTT. The gene calls are TRBV7-2 and TRBJ1-6; D might be TRBD1 (5 bases). The CDR3 sequence is 17 residues long. In germline, CDR1 is SGHTA, CDR2 FQGNSA. V lost 4 bases to trimming and J lost 8 bases, with 21 bases between them. The full variable domain, its missing parts supplied by reference TRBV7-2 and TRBJ1-6, is GAGVSQSPSNKVTEKGKDVELRCDPISGHTALYWYRQSLGQGLEFLIYFQGNSAPDKSGLPSDRFSAERTGGSVSTLTIQRTQQEDSAVYLCASSSNSPAGPHSPLHFGNGTRLTVT.

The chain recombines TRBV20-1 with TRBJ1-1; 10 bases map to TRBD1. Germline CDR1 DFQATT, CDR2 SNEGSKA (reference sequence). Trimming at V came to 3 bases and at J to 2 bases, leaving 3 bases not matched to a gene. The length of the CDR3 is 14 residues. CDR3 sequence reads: CSARGTGANTEAFF. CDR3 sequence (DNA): TGCAGTGCTAGGGGGACAGGGGCTAACACTGAAGCTTTCTTT.

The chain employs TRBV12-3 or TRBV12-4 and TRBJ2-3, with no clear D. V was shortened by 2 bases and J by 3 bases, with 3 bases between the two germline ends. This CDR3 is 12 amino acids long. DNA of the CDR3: TGTGCCAGCAGTTTATATACAGATACGCAGTATTTT. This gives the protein CASSLYTDTQYF.

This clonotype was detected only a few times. The CDR3, as DNA: TGTGCCAGCAGTTACTTCGGCGGGGGCACAGATACGCAGTATTTT. Its protein product is CASSYFGGGTDTQYF. V is TRBV6-5 and J is TRBJ2-3, with a tentative D call TRBD2 (6 bases). CDR1 and CDR2 (germline): MNHEY, SVGAGI. The ends were cut back, 1 base at V and 1 base at J, with 9 bases in the middle. The CDR3 loop spans 15 amino acids.

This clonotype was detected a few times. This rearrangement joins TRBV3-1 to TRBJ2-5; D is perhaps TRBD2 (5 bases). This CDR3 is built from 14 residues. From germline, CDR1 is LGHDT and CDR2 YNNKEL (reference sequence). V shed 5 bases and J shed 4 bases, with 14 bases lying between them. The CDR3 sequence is CASSSPDFPETQYF. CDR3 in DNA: TGTGCCAGCAGCTCACCGGACTTTCCAGAGACCCAGTACTTC.

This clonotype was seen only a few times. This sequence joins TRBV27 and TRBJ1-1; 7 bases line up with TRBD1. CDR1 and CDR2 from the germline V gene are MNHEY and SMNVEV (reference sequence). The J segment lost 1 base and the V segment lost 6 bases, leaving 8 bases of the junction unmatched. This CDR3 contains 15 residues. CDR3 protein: CASRGTVRPNTEAFF. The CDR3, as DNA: TGTGCCAGCAGGGGGACAGTCAGGCCGAACACTGAAGCTTTCTTT.

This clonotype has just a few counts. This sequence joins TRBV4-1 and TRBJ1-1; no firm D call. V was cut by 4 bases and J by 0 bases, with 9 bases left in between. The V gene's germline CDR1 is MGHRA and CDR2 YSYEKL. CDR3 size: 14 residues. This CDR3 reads CASSRGGMNTEAFF. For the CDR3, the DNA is TGCGCCAGCAGCCGAGGAGGGATGAACACTGAAGCTTTCTTT.

CDR3: CASSQAGEQYF. CDR3 sequence (DNA): TGCGCCAGCAGCCAAGCTGGCGAGCAGTACTTC. The chain links TRBV4-3 to TRBJ2-7; no reliable D call. Germline V CDR1 and CDR2: LGHNA, YSLEER. Trimming removed 1 base from V and 6 bases from J, with 4 bases in between. There are 11 residues in the CDR3.

CDR3 nucleotides: TGCGCCAGCAGCTTGGGCGGACAGGGCGATAACTACGAGCAGTACTTC. Translating it yields CASSLGGQGDNYEQYF. The rearrangement joins TRBV5-1 to TRBJ2-7; TRBD1 aligns across 8 bases. Germline V gives CDR1 SGHRS, CDR2 YFSETQ. The V and J ends lost 0 bases and 3 bases, in that order; junction bases with no gene match: 8. The CDR3 has 16 residues.

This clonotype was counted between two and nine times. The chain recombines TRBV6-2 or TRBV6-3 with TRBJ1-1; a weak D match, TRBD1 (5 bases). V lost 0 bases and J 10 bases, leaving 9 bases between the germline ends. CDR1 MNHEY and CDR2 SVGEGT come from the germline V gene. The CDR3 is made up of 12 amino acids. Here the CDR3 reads CASSYSGAAAFF. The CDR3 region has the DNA TGTGCCAGCAGTTACTCTGGGGCAGCAGCTTTCTTT.

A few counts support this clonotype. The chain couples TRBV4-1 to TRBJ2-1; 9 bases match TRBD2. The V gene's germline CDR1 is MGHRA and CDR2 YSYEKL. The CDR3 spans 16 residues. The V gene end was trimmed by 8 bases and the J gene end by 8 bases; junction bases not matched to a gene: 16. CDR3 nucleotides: TGCGCCAGCTTTTTCACGTGGACTAGCGTCGGGGATGAGCAGTTCTTC. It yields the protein CASFFTWTSVGDEQFF.

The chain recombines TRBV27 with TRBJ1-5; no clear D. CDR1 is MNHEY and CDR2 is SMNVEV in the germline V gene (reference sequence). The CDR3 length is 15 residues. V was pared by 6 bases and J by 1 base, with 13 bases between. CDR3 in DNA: TGTGCCAGCAGCCCTGGCCGGTGGAGCAATCAGCCCCAGCATTTT. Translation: CASSPGRWSNQPQHF.

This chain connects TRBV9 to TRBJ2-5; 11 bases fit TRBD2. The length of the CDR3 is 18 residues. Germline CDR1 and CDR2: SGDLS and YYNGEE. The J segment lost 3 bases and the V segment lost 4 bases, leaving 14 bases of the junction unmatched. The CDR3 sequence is CASSHNPSSTSGEETQYF. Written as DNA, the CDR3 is TGTGCCAGCAGCCACAACCCCTCATCGACTAGCGGGGAAGAGACCCAGTACTTC.

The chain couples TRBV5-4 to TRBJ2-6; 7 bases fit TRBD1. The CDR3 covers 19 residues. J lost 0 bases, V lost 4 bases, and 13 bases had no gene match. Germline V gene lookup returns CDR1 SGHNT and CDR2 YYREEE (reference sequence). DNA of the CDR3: TGTGCCAGCAGCCTGGGACAGCTCCACTTTATCTCTGGGGCCAACGTCCTGACTTTC. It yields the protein CASSLGQLHFISGANVLTF. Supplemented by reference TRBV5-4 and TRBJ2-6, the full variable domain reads ETGVTQSPTHLIKTRGQQVTLRCSSQSGHNTVSWYQQALGQGPQFIFQYYREEENGRGNFPPRFSGLQFPNYSSELNVNALELDDSALYLCASSLGQLHFISGANVLTFGAGSRLTVL.

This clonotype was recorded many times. CDR3 nucleotides: TGTGCCAGCAGCTCTCGACAGGGGGCGGATTTTAACATTCAGTACTTC. Its protein product is CASSSRQGADFNIQYF. This chain uses TRBV7-2 with TRBJ2-4; TRBD1 agrees at 10 bases. CDR3 size: 16 residues. The germline CDR1 and CDR2 sequences are SGHTA and FQGNSA. The ends lost 4 bases at V and 7 bases at J; junction bases unmatched: 10.

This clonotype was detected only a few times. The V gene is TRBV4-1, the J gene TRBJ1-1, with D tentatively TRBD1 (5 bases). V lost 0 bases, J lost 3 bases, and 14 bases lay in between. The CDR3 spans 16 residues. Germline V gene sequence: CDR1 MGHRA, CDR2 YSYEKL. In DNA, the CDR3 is TGCGCCAGCAGCCAAGAATCCGGGGGGAGGTACACTGAAGCTTTCTTT. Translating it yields CASSQESGGRYTEAFF.

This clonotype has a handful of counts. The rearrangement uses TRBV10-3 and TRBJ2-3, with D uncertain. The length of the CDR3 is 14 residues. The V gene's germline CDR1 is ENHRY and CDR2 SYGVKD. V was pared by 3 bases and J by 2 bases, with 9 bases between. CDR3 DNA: TGTGCCATCAGTGAAACAAGGCCCACAGATACGCAGTATTTT. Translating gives CAISETRPTDTQYF.

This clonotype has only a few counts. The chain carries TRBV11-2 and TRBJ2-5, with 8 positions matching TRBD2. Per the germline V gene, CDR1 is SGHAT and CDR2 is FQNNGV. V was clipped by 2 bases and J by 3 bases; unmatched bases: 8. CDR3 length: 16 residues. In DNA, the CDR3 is TGTGCCAGCAGCTTACGGGGGGGCCGGGGGAAAGAGACCCAGTACTTC. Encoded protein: CASSLRGGRGKETQYF. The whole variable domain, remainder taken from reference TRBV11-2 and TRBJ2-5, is EAGVAQSPRYKIIEKRQSVAFWCNPISGHATLYWYQQILGQGPKLLIQFQNNGVVDDSQLPKDRFSAERLKGVDSTLKIQPAKLEDSAVYLCASSLRGGRGKETQYFGPGTRLLVL.

The CDR3 sequence: CSVEVVGIEVTQYF. The CDR3 nucleotides read TGCAGCGTTGAAGTGGTAGGGATTGAGGTGACCCAGTACTTC. The genes are TRBV29-1 and TRBJ2-5; unclear D gene. CDR1 is SQVTM, CDR2 ANQGSEA, per germline. The V and J ends lost 1 base and 7 bases respectively, with 16 bases between them. This CDR3 comprises 14 residues.

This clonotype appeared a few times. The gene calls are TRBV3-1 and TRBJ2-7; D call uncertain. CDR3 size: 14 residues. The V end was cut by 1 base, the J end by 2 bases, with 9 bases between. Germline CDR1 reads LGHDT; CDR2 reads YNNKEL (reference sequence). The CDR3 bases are TGTGCCAGCAGCCAAGGCCCGGCCCCCTACGAGCAGTACTTC. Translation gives CASSQGPAPYEQYF.

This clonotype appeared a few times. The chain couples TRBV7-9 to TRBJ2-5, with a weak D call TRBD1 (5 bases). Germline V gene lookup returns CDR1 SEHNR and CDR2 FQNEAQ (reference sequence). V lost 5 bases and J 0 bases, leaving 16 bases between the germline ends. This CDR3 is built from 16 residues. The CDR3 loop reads CASSPGPGLNQETQYF. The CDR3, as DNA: TGTGCCAGCAGCCCAGGGCCGGGCCTGAACCAAGAGACCCAGTACTTC.

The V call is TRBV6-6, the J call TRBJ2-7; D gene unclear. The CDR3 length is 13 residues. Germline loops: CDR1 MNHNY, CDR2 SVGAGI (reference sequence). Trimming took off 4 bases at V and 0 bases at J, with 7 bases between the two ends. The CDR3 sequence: CASSLQASYEQYV. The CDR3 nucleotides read TGTGCCAGCAGTTTGCAGGCCTCCTACGAGCAGTACGTC.

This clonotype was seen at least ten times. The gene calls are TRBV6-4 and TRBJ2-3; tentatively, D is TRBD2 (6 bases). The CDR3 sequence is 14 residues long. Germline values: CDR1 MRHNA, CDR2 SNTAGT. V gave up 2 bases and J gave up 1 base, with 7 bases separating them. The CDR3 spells CASSDGEGTDTQYF. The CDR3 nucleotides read TGTGCCAGCAGTGACGGGGAGGGCACAGATACGCAGTATTTT.

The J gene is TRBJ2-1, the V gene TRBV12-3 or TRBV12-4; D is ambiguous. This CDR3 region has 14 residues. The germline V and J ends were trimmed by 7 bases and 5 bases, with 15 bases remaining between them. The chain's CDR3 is CASTSPDVHNEQFF. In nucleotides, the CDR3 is TGTGCCAGCACCTCCCCAGACGTCCACAATGAGCAGTTCTTC.